A selection of T cell receptor beta chains follows, all from one sample in a study of blood T cell repertoires in COVID-19. Assay: immunoSEQ multiplex PCR; the TCRdb copy retains only in-frame clones and omits some. The repertoire holds 190,000 or so clones, with about 85% as singletons. The sequenced sample consisted of peripheral blood. All receptors derive from a woman aged 80 or over with acute or convalescent COVID-19. The CDR3 runs from the conserved cysteine through the conserved F or W. A D gene is named only where the DNA matches it firmly. Clone size is stated in some rows and not others, as once, few, many or a class when expanded.

D: -
V: TRBV6-5
size: -
J: TRBJ1-1
DNA: TGTGCCAGCTCCCGAACGGGAGGCACTGAAGCTTTCTTT
CDR3: CASSRTGGTEAFF

D: -
V: TRBV11-2
size: few
J: TRBJ1-3
DNA: TGTGCCAGCAGCCCATGGGGGGGGCAGGGAGGAAACACCATATATTTT
CDR3: CASSPWGGQGGNTIYF

D: -
V: TRBV7-2
size: -
J: TRBJ1-2
DNA: TGTGCCAGCAGCTTAGCCACAGCATCGGGGTCCGGCGGAACGCGCTACACCTTC
CDR3: CASSLATASGSGGTRYTF

D: -
V: TRBV5-1
size: few
J: TRBJ2-7
DNA: TGCGCCAGCAGCTTTGAAGGGGAGGCCTACGAGCAGTACTTC
CDR3: CASSFEGEAYEQYF

D: -
V: TRBV6-1
size: -
J: TRBJ2-1
DNA: TGTGCCAGCAGTGCCTTGGAGGGCGCAACCTCCTACAATGAGCAGTTCTTC
CDR3: CASSALEGATSYNEQFF

D: -
V: TRBV5-1
size: once
J: TRBJ1-1
DNA: TGCGCCAGCAGCCCCCCCTTGAGCGGTATGAACACTGAAGCTTTCTTT
CDR3: CASSPPLSGMNTEAFF

D: TRBD2
V: TRBV11-2
size: -
J: TRBJ2-7
DNA: TGTGCCAGCAGCTATCGACTAGCGGGAGGCTACGAGCAGTACTTC
CDR3: CASSYRLAGGYEQYF

D: -
V: TRBV6-5
size: -
J: TRBJ2-6
DNA: TGTGCCAGCAGGCCCCCCGGCTCTGGGGCCAACGTCCTGACTTTC
CDR3: CASRPPGSGANVLTF

D: -
V: TRBV4-1
size: -
J: TRBJ2-3
DNA: TGCGCCAGCAGCCAAGTATATGCGGGGCCGGGAAGGCAGTATTTT
CDR3: CASSQVYAGPGRQYF

D: TRBD2
V: TRBV29-1
size: -
J: TRBJ2-2
DNA: TGCAGCGTTGATAGCGGGAAGGGCGGGGAGCTGTTTTTT
CDR3: CSVDSGKGGELFF

D: -
V: TRBV5-4
size: -
J: TRBJ1-6
DNA: TGTGCCAGCAGCCTTGCAGGGCGTCCCCTCCACTTT
CDR3: CASSLAGRPLHF

D: -
V: TRBV3-1/TRBV3-2
size: -
J: TRBJ2-1
DNA: TGTGCCAGCAGCCAAGACAGGATAAATGAGCAGTTCTTC
CDR3: CASSQDRINEQFF

D: TRBD1
V: TRBV7-2
size: -
J: TRBJ1-2
DNA: TGTGCCAGCAGCTGGGACAGTAACTATGGCTACACCTTC
CDR3: CASSWDSNYGYTF

D: TRBD1
V: TRBV6-2/TRBV6-3
size: -
J: TRBJ1-1
DNA: TGTGCCAGCAGACCTGGGACAGTACTGAACACTGAAGCTTTCTTT
CDR3: CASRPGTVLNTEAFF

D: -
V: TRBV5-1
size: -
J: TRBJ2-2
DNA: TGCGCCAGCAGCAGGCAGGGAAGAACCGGGGAGCTGTTTTTT
CDR3: CASSRQGRTGELFF

D: TRBD1
V: TRBV24-1
size: -
J: TRBJ2-7
DNA: TGTGCCACCAGGACAGGGCGATACGAGCAGTACTTC
CDR3: CATRTGRYEQYF

D: TRBD2
V: TRBV6-5
size: -
J: TRBJ2-3
DNA: TGTGCCAGCAGCTCGGCGGGAGGCACAGATACGCAGTATTTT
CDR3: CASSSAGGTDTQYF

D: TRBD1
V: TRBV27
size: few
J: TRBJ1-5
DNA: TGTGCCAGCAGTGGGACAGGGTCGGTCGGCAATCAGCCCCAGCATTTT
CDR3: CASSGTGSVGNQPQHF

D: -
V: TRBV4-1
size: once
J: TRBJ2-2
DNA: TGCGCCAGCACTACAGGGAACACCGGGGAGCTGTTTTTT
CDR3: CASTTGNTGELFF

D: -
V: TRBV7-2
size: -
J: TRBJ2-1
DNA: TGTGCCAGCAGCTTAGAACTAGCTGTGTACAATGAGCAGTTCTTC
CDR3: CASSLELAVYNEQFF

D: -
V: TRBV30
size: -
J: TRBJ1-6
DNA: TGTGCCTGGAGTCCCGACATCCAGGGTCGTTCACCCCTCCACTTT
CDR3: CAWSPDIQGRSPLHF

D: -
V: TRBV5-4
size: -
J: TRBJ2-7
DNA: TGTGCCAGCAGCAGGGGCAGGGGCGAAGTGGTCGAGCAGTACTTC
CDR3: CASSRGRGEVVEQYF

D: TRBD1
V: TRBV3-1/TRBV3-2
size: once
J: TRBJ1-1
DNA: TGTGCCAGCAGCAGCACAGGGGGAGGTACTGAAGCTTTCTTT
CDR3: CASSSTGGGTEAFF

D: -
V: TRBV4-3
size: once
J: TRBJ1-3
DNA: TGCGCCAGCAGCCAACTTGTGAGCACAGGCTCTGGAAACACCATATATTTT
CDR3: CASSQLVSTGSGNTIYF

D: TRBD1
V: TRBV19
size: -
J: TRBJ1-3
DNA: TGTGCCAGTAGAATCGACAGGGCTGGAAACACCATATATTTT
CDR3: CASRIDRAGNTIYF

D: TRBD1
V: TRBV4-2
size: -
J: TRBJ1-5
DNA: TGTGCCAGCAGCCAAGCTGGGGACAGGGGTGGACAGCCCCAGCATTTT
CDR3: CASSQAGDRGGQPQHF